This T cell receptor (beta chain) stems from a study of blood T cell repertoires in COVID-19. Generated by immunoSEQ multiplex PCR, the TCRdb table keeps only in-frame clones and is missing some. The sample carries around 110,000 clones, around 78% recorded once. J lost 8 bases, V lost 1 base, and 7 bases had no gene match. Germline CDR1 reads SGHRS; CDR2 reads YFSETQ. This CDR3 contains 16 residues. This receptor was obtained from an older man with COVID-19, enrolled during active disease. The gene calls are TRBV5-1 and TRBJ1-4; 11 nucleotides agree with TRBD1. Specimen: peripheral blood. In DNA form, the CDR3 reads TGCGCCAGCAGCTTGTTCGCCGGGACAGGGGGGGAAAAACTGTTTTTT. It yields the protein CASSLFAGTGGEKLFF.